Sequencing of this T cell receptor beta chain was carried out in a study of shared clonotypes between healthy human individuals. Whole-study context: For every donor, three CD4 naive, three CD4 memory, two CD8 naive and one CD8 memory plates were used.

Germline CDR1 is SGHVS and CDR2 is FQNEAQ. CDR3 size: 16 residues. Libraries were prepared by immunoSEQ multiplex PCR; TCRdb keeps only in-frame clonotypes and omits some of them. Of about 1.1 million clones listed, 75% to 80% were seen once; the top ten hold 0.55% to 0.7%. Details on this clone: The junction does not match germline at one end; this may be a read error.

The investigators split CD4+ cells into a CD45RA+ naive subset and a CD45RA-negative memory subset. This receptor was obtained from a man between 18 and 35 years old in good health. Some clones in this sample may be carry-over from other donors' samples. The chain has TRBV7-8 and TRBJ2-7; either TRBD1 or TRBD2 may supply D (6 bases each). Sequences were obtained from memory CD4+ T cells from PBMCs. The subset: CD45RA-negative fraction. The CDR3 region has the DNA TGTGCCAGCAGCTTAAGGGGGGTAGTTGGGGCTGACGAACAGTACTTC. Its translation is CASSLRGVVGADEQYF.